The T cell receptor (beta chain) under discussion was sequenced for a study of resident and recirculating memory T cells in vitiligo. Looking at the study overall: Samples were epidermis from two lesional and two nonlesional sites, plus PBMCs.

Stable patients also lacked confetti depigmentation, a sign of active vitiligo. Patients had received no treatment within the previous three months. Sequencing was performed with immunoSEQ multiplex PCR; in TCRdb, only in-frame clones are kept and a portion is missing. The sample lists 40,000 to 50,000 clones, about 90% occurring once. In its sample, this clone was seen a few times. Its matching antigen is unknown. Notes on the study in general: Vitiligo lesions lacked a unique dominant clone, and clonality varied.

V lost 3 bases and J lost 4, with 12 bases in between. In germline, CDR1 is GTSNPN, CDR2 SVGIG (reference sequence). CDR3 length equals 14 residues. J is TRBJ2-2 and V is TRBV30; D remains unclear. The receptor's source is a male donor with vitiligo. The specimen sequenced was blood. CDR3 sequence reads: CAWSPGQITGELFF. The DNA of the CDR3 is TGTGCCTGGAGCCCTGGGCAGATCACCGGGGAGCTGTTTTTT.